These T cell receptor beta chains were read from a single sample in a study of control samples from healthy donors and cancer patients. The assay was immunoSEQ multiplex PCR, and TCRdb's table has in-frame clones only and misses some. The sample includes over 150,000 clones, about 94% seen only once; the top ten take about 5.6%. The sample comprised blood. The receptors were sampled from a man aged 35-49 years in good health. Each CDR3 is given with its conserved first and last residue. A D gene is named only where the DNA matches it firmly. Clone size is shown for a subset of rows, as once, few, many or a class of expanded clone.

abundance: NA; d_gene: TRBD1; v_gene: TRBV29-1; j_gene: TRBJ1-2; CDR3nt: TGCAGCGTTGGGTTGGGACAGGGGGGGTACTATGGCTACACCTTC; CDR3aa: CSVGLGQGGYYGYTF
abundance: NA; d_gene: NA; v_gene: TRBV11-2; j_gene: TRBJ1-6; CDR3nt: TGTGCCAGCAGCTTAGAGGGGGCGCGATCACCCCTCCACTTT; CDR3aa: CASSLEGARSPLHF
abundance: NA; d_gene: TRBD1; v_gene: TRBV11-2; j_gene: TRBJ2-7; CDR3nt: TGTGCCAGCAGCCCAAGGGGACAGGGCTGGAAGTACGAGCAGTACTTC; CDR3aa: CASSPRGQGWKYEQYF
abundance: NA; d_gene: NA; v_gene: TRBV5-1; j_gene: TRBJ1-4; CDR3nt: TGCGCCAGCAGCTTGGAGGGGCAGTGGCCCTTCAACCTCGAAAAACTGTTTTTT; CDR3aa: CASSLEGQWPFNLEKLFF
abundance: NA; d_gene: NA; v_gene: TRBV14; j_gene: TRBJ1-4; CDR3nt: TGTGCCAGCAGCCAAGGTCAGAGGACCGGGGGTGAAAAACTGTTTTTT; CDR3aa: CASSQGQRTGGEKLFF
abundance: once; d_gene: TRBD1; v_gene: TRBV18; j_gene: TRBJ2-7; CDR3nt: TGTGCCAGCTCACCGGAGGGGACAGGGGAGAGGTCCAGAATCCACGAGCAGTACTTC; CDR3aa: CASSPEGTGERSRIHEQYF
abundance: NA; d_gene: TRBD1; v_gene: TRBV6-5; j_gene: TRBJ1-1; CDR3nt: TGTGCCAGCAGTTCAACAGGGGTTAACACTGAAGCTTTCTTT; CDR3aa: CASSSTGVNTEAFF
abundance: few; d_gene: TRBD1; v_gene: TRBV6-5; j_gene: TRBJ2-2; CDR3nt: TGTGCCAGCAGTTTGAGGACAGGGATTACCGGCGGGGAGCTGTTTTTT; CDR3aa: CASSLRTGITGGELFF
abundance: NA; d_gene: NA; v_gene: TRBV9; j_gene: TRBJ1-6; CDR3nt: TGTGCCAGCAGCGCGACGGTGTCTAATTCACCCCTCCACTTT; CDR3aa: CASSATVSNSPLHF
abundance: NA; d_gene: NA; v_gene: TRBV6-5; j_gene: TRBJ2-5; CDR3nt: TGTGCCAGCAGGACGGGACCGACACTTCAAGAGACCCAGTACTTC; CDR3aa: CASRTGPTLQETQYF
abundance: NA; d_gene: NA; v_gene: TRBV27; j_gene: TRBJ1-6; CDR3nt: TGTGCCAGCCGGGAAAGCTCCTATAATTCACCCCTCCACTTT; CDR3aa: CASRESSYNSPLHF
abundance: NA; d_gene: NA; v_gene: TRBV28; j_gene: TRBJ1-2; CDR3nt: TGTGCCAGCAGTTTCGGACAGCATGGGGCTTATGGCTACACCTTC; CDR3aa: CASSFGQHGAYGYTF
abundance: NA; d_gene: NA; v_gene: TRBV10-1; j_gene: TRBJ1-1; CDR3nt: TGCGCCAGTAAATCCGCAGGCCCAGAGAGGTCCACTGAAGCTTTCTTT; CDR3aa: CASKSAGPERSTEAFF
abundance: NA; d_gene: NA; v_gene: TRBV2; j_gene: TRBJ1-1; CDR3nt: TGTGCCAGCAGTCCAAATGGCTTCGAGAACACTGAAGCTTTCTTT; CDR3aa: CASSPNGFENTEAFF
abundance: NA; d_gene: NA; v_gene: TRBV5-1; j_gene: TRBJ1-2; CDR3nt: TGCGCCAGCAGCTACGACGCGAGCGGTGGCTACACCTTC; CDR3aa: CASSYDASGGYTF
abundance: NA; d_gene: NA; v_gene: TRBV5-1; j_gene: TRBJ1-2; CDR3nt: TGCGCCAGCAGCTTGGGTGGGAGTAACTATGGCTACACCTTC; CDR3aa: CASSLGGSNYGYTF
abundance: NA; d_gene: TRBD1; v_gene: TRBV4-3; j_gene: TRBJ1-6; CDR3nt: TGCGCCAGCAGCACGGAGGGGGCTAATTCACCCCTCCACTTT; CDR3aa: CASSTEGANSPLHF
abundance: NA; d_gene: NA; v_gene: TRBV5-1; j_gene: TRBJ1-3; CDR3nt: TGCGCCAGTGGGGATTCAACTGGAAACACCATATATTTT; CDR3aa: CASGDSTGNTIYF
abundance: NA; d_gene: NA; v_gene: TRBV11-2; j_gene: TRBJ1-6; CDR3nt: TGTGCCAGCAGCCTCGCGAGTAATTCACCCCTCCACTTT; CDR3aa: CASSLASNSPLHF
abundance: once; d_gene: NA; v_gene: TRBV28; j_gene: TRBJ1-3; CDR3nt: TGTGCCAGCAGTTTTGGGGTGACACCTGGAAACACCATATATTTT; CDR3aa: CASSFGVTPGNTIYF
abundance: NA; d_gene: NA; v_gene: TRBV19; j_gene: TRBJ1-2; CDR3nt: TGTGCCAGTAGTATCGGGGTCAGCCTCAGTGGCTACACCTTC; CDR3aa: CASSIGVSLSGYTF
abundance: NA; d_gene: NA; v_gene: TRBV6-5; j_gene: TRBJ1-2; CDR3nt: TGTGCCAGCAGGGAGTACGTAGGGAACTATGGCTACACCTTC; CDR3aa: CASREYVGNYGYTF
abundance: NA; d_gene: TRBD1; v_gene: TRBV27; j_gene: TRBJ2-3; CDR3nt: TGTACCAGCAGTTCCCTGGGACAGGGGGCGGGAGATACGCAGTATTTT; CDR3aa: CTSSSLGQGAGDTQYF
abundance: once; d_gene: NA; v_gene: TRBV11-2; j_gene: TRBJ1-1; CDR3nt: TGTGCCAGCAGCTTAGGATGGAAGAACACTGAAGCTTTCTTT; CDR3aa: CASSLGWKNTEAFF
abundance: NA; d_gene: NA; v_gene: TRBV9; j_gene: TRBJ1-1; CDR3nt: TGTGCCAGCAGCGCCCCCGACCGCACTGAAGCTTTCTTT; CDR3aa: CASSAPDRTEAFF
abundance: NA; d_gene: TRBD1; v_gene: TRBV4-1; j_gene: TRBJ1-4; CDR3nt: TGCGCCAGCAGCCAGACAGGGTTGGAAGAAAAACTGTTTTTT; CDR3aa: CASSQTGLEEKLFF
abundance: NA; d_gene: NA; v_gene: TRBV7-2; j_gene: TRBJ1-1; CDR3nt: TGTGCCAGCAGCTCTCGAGCCTGGACTGAAGCTTTCTTT; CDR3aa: CASSSRAWTEAFF
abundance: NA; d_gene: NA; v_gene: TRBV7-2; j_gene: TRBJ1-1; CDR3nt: TGTGCCAGCAGCTGGGACGGCAGGGCTATGAACACTGAAGCTTTCTTT; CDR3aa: CASSWDGRAMNTEAFF
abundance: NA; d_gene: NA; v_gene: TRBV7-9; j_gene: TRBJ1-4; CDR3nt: TGTGCCAGCAGAGAGGGAAGGGGTGAACTGTTTTTT; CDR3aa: CASREGRGELFF
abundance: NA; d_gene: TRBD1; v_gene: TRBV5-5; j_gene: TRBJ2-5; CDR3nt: TGTGCCAGCAGCTTGGAGACAGGGGGCAGGGAGACCCAGTACTTC; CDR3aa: CASSLETGGRETQYF
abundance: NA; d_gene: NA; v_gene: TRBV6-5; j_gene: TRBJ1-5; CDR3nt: TGTGCCAGCACCCCCGACAGCAGCAATCAGCCCCAGCATTTT; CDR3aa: CASTPDSSNQPQHF
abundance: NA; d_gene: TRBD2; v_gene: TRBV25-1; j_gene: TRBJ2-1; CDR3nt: TGTGCCAGCAGTCCGACGGGGAGAGCGGGGGGCAGGAATGAGCAGTTCTTC; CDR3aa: CASSPTGRAGGRNEQFF
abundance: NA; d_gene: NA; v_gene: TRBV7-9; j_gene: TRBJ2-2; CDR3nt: TGTGCCAGCAGCTTGTGGCAGCCAGGCACCGGGGAGCTGTTTTTT; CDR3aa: CASSLWQPGTGELFF
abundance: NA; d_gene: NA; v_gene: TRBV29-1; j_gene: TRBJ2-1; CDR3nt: TGCAGCGTTAAACCCTTAAGGGGGGCAGGGGAGCAGTTCTTC; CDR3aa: CSVKPLRGAGEQFF
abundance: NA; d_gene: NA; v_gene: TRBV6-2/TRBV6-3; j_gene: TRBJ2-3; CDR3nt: TGTGCCAGCAGTTACGAGGGGTACACAGATACGCAGTATTTT; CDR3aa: CASSYEGYTDTQYF
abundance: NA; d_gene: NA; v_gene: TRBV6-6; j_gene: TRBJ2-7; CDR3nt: TGTGCCAGCAGCCACCGACTACATCCCCTCGGCGAGCAGTACTTC; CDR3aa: CASSHRLHPLGEQYF
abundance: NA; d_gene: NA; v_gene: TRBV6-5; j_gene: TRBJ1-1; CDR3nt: TGTGCCAGCATGTACACAGGTTTCGGGAAAGCTTTCTTT; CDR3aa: CASMYTGFGKAFF
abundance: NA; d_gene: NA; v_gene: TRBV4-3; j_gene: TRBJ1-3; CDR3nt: TGCGCCAGCAGCCAAGAGGGACCGAAGGAAACAATCTCTGGAAACACCATATATTTT; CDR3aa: CASSQEGPKETISGNTIYF
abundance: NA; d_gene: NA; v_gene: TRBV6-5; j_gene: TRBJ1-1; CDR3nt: TGTGCCAGCAGTTCCGGGAGCAGGGGCGGAAGTGAAGCTTTCTTT; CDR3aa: CASSSGSRGGSEAFF
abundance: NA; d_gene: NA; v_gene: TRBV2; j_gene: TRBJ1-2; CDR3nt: TGTGCCAGCAGTGTTATGGAGGGCTATGGCTACACCTTC; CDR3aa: CASSVMEGYGYTF
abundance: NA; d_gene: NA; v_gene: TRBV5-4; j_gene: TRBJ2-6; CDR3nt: TGTGCCAGCAGTTTGGGTGCTGGGGCCAACGTCCTGACTTTC; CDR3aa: CASSLGAGANVLTF
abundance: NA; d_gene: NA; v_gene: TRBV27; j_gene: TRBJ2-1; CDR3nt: TGTGCCAGCAGTTTCGGGGGGCGAGGCAATGAGCAGTTCTTC; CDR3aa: CASSFGGRGNEQFF
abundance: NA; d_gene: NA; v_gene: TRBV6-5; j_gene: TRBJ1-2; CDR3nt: TGTGCCAGCAGACAGCGCAGGGACCCCTTTTATGGCTACACCTTC; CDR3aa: CASRQRRDPFYGYTF
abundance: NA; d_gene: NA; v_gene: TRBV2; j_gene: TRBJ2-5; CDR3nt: TGTGCCAGCAGTGATTACATGAACCAAGAGACCCAGTACTTC; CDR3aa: CASSDYMNQETQYF
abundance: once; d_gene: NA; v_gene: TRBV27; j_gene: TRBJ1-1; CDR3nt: TGTGCCAGCAGTTTGGGGCTGAACACTGAAGCTTTCTTT; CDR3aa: CASSLGLNTEAFF
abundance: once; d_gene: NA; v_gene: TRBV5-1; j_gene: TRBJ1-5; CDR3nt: TGCGCCAGCAGCCGGGGATTAAATGGGCCCCAGCATTTT; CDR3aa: CASSRGLNGPQHF